The sequence of this T cell receptor (beta chain) was determined in a study of shared clonotypes between healthy human individuals. V lost 3 bases to trimming and J lost 6 bases, with 11 bases between them. From germline, CDR1 is SEHNR and CDR2 FQNEAQ (reference sequence). The CDR3 is made up of 14 amino acids. Clones were sequenced by immunoSEQ multiplex PCR, and TCRdb holds only the in-frame ones, with some missing. This sample carries 450,000 to 500,000 clones, over 75% of them seen once, and the ten largest clones take about 13%. The chain links TRBV7-9 to TRBJ2-2; a possible D gene is TRBD2 (5 bases). Sequencing was performed on PBMCs. The sequence derives from a woman aged 40 to 50 in good health. Some clones in this sample may be carry-over from other donors' samples. The CDR3 region is CASSFELGAGELFF. The CDR3 coding sequence is TGTGCCAGCAGCTTTGAACTAGGAGCCGGGGAGCTGTTTTTT. Variable domain in full (rest from reference TRBV7-9 and TRBJ2-2): DTGVSQNPRHKITKRGQNVTFRCDPISEHNRLYWYRQTLGQGPEFLTYFQNEAQLEKSRLLSDRFSAERPKGSFSTLEIQRTEQGDSAMYLCASSFELGAGELFFGEGSRLTVL.